The text below deals with one T cell receptor beta chain. The CDR3 covers 15 residues. Germline CDR1 is MNHEY and CDR2 is SVGAGI. The V segment lost 7 bases and the J segment 1 base; nucleotides outside the gene matches: 8. The data belong to a study of T cell responses to AZD1222 COVID-19 vaccine. Clones were read by immunoSEQ multiplex PCR, and TCRdb kept only the in-frame ones, dropping some. Altogether 160,000 or so clones are present, about 87% being singletons, with the ten largest covering roughly a tenth. This receptor was identified in an adult who received the AZD1222 COVID-19 vaccine. The sample consisted of peripheral blood, taken 28 days after the second AZD1222 dose. J is TRBJ2-3 and V is TRBV6-5; 7 bases fit TRBD2. The CDR3 nucleotides read TGTGCCAGCATTAAACCGGGACTACGCACAGATACGCAGTATTTT. Residues: CASIKPGLRTDTQYF.